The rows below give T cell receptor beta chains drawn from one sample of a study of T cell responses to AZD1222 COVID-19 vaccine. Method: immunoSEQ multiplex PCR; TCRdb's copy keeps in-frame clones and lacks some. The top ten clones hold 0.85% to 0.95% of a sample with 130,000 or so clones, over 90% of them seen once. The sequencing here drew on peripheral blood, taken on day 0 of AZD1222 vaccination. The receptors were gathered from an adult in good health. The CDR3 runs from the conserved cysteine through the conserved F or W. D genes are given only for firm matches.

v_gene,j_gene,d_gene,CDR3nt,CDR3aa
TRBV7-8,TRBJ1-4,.,TGTGCCAGCAGCCCAGGTTGGGATAATGAAAAACTGTTTTTT,CASSPGWDNEKLFF
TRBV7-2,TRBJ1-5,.,TGTGCCAGCAGCTTAGGGGTGAATCAGCCCCAGCATTTT,CASSLGVNQPQHF
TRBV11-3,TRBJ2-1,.,TGTGCCAGCAGCTTAGATCCCCCCAATGAGCAGTTCTTC,CASSLDPPNEQFF
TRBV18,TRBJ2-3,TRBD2,TGTGCCAGCTCACCCCCACTGGCGGGGGAAGATACGCAGTATTTT,CASSPPLAGEDTQYF
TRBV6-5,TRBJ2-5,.,TGTGCCAGCAGTTACTCGGGGGCGGAGACCCAGTACTTC,CASSYSGAETQYF
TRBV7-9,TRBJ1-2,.,TGTGCCAGCAGCTTAGATTTCAAGACTAACTATGGCTACACCTTC,CASSLDFKTNYGYTF
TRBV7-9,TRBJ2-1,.,TGTGCCAGCAGACCCCGTGCAGGGGACTCCTACAATGAGCAGTTCTTC,CASRPRAGDSYNEQFF
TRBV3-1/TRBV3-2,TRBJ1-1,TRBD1,TGTGCCAGCAGCCAAGATAGGAGGGGGCCGAGGAACACTGAAGCTTTCTTT,CASSQDRRGPRNTEAFF
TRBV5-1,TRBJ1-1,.,TGCGCCAGCAGCTCCGACAGGACTAACACTGAAGCTTTCTTT,CASSSDRTNTEAFF
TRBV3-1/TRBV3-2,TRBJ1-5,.,TGTGCCAGCAGCCAAGGAGTAGGGGCCAATCAGCCCCAGCATTTT,CASSQGVGANQPQHF
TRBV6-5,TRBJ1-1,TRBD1,TGTGCCAGCATAAGAAGCCGGGACAGGGTCACTGAAGCTTTCTTT,CASIRSRDRVTEAFF
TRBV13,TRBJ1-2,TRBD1,TGTGCCAGCAGCTTAGCGGGACAGGGGAACTATGGCTACACCTTC,CASSLAGQGNYGYTF